This note documents a single T cell receptor (beta chain) sequence. Source study methods: Estimates of nucleated cell counts were drawn from the amplification of reference gene primers. Repertoires were generated with immunoSEQ multiplex PCR, while TCRdb's copy carries only in-frame clones and drops some. V, J and clone size are those of that table, while D and trimming were read from the DNA. The sample contains about 160,000 clones, about 80% of which appear only once. This sample is part of a study of blood T cell repertoires in COVID-19. Study summary: The United States, Italy and Spain provided the acute and convalescent COVID-19 samples. The cDNA or gDNA used as material had been derived from T cells, B-cell-depleted T cells, or PBMCs.

The V end was cut by 5 bases, the J end by 7 bases, with 8 bases between. The CDR3 has 12 amino acids. Germline assignment: CDR1 LGHDT and CDR2 YNNKEL (reference sequence). The sample was peripheral blood. The rearrangement links TRBV3-1 (or the pseudogene TRBV3-2) to TRBJ2-2; D not resolved. This receptor was identified in an elderly woman with acute or convalescent COVID-19. For the CDR3, the DNA is TGTGCCAGCAGCTTCCGAGGCGGGGAGCTGTTTTTT. Its protein is CASSFRGGELFF.